This TCR beta chain was obtained from a study of CD8+CD57+ T cells in acquired aplastic anemia. Across the whole study: The study obtained an average of approximately 3 ug of DNA from sorted CD4+ and CD8+ cells.

CDR3 size: 15 residues. In germline, CDR1 is MNHEY, CDR2 SMNVEV (reference sequence). V gave up 6 bases and J gave up 3 bases, with 17 bases separating them. Study results and caveats: Patients and controls turned out to have approximately 29 CD8+ CDR3 sequences in common. Patients versus controls showed no significant CD8+ Simpson's diversity difference.

CDR3 and TCR beta VDJ profiling relied on genomic DNA as the template. TCRdb re-derived calls from the reads in MiXCR, one entry per CDR3 protein. The profile shows over 35,000 distinct CDR3 sequences, about two thirds of them singletons. This clonotype was counted ten times or more. Its target is not known. The sequence came from a human donor in good health, serving as a control. The chain couples TRBV27 to TRBJ1-1; perhaps TRBD1 as D (5 bases). The sample taken for sequencing was sorted CD4+, CD8+, or CD8+CD57+ T cells (not recorded which) from PBMCs. As DNA, the CDR3 is TGTGCCAGCAGCCTCCTCACAGGAAACTACACTGAAGCTTTCTTT. Protein sequence: CASSLLTGNYTEAFF.